The clone carrying this T cell receptor (beta chain) occurred once. This specimen comes from a study of blood T cell repertoires in COVID-19. Study-wide background: COVID-19 samples from acute and convalescent phases originated in the United States, Italy and Spain. Nucleic acid was either cDNA or gDNA, and it came from T cells, B-cell-depleted T cells, or PBMCs.

The CDR3 length is 13 residues. Trimming pared 6 bases from V and 2 bases from J, leaving 10 bases between. Germline V lookup: CDR1 KGHDR, CDR2 SFDVKD. Per the original methods: Nucleated cell counts were estimated from reference gene primer amplification. Sequencing used immunoSEQ multiplex PCR; TCRdb keeps in-frame clones, though not all of them. The DNA gave D and trimming, while V, J and clone size come from that table. Of nearly 45,000 clones listed, around 87% are singletons. The material sequenced was peripheral blood. The J gene is TRBJ2-7, the V gene TRBV24-1, with D tentatively TRBD1 (6 bases). The TCR comes from a woman older than 75 in a cohort sampled during active or convalescent COVID-19. CDR3 nucleotide sequence: TGTGCCACCAGTCGACAGGAAACCTACGAGCAGTACTTC. Residues: CATSRQETYEQYF.